This T cell receptor (beta chain) was identified during a study of blood T cell repertoires in COVID-19. Study summary: The United States, Italy and Spain provided the acute and convalescent COVID-19 samples. PBMCs, B-cell-depleted T cells, or T cells provided the cDNA or gDNA that made up the material.

After removal of 3 bases from V and 6 bases from J, the junction contained 4 bases not matched to a gene. The CDR3 has 13 amino acids. CDR1 and CDR2 from the germline V gene are KGHSH and LQKENI. Original methodology: Reference gene primers were amplified, and this amplification served to estimate nucleated cell counts. Clones were read by immunoSEQ multiplex PCR, and TCRdb kept only the in-frame ones, dropping some. V and J calls and clone size are given by that table; D and trimming were obtained from the DNA. The sample contains over 200,000 clones, less than 90% of which appear only once. Sequenced input: peripheral blood. V is TRBV18 and J is TRBJ2-7; 8 bases align to TRBD1. This TCR came from a man aged 35 to 55 with acute or convalescent COVID-19. The CDR3 loop is CASSPDRVVEQYF. The CDR3 nucleotides read TGTGCCAGCTCACCGGACAGGGTTGTCGAGCAGTACTTC. The full variable domain, rest sourced from reference TRBV18 and TRBJ2-7, is NAGVMQNPRHLVRRRGQEARLRCSPMKGHSHVYWYRQLPEEGLKFMVYLQKENIIDESGMPKERFSAEFPKEGPSILRIQQVVRGDSAAYFCASSPDRVVEQYFGPGTRLTVT.